This T cell receptor (beta chain) was captured by sequencing in a study of shared clonotypes between healthy human individuals. Study-level information: The people who gave samples were a couple of women and three men aged 18 to 49.

All of the donors resided in Nashville, Tennessee, and each was a Caucasian adult. Assay: immunoSEQ multiplex PCR; the TCRdb copy retains only in-frame clones and omits some. The sample records more than 1,200,000 clones, about 98.5% being singletons. Study-level points and caveats: Only blood was sampled, and tissue TCR repertoires likely differ from blood ones.

Worth noting for this clone: Antigen unknown.

Deletions cut 3 bases from V and 3 bases from J, with 14 bases between. This CDR3 contains 15 residues. Per germline, CDR1 LNHDA and CDR2 SQIVND (reference sequence). The sample was naive CD4+ T cells sorted from blood. Subset here: CD45RA+ positively selected. The receptor was derived from a man aged 30-40 years in good health. The J gene is TRBJ1-2, the V gene TRBV19, with a weak D call TRBD1 (6 bases). The CDR3 is CASSMSSGGHYGYTF. The CDR3 region has the DNA TGTGCCAGTAGTATGTCATCCGGGGGGCACTATGGCTACACCTTC.